Listed below are T cell receptor beta chains from one sample, sequenced in a study of regulatory T cells in long-lasting Graves disease. TCRdb itself ran the multiplex PCR reads through MiXCR, one entry per CDR3 protein. The sample lists roughly 530,000 distinct CDR3 sequences, roughly a sixth occurring once. The same specimen was also included in a second study, on T cells in Graves' hyperthyroidism and ophthalmopathy.

The sequences come from peripheral blood mononuclear cells (PBMCs), collected at new diagnosis, from a patient treated with antithyroid drugs. The receptors originated from a woman aged 40-65 years with Graves disease. The CDR3 runs from the conserved cysteine through the conserved F or W. D genes are given only for firm matches. Size values are once, few and many counts, or a class for expanded clones, and some rows have none.

>TRBV5-1|NA|TRBJ1-2|NA
CASSSTGGNYGYTF
TGCGCCAGCTCGAGTACAGGTGGCAACTATGGCTACACCTTC
>TRBV12-3/TRBV12-4|many|TRBJ1-1|TRBD1
CASLTGGNTEAFF
TGTGCCAGTTTGACAGGGGGCAACACTGAAGCTTTCTTT
>TRBV7-3|many|TRBJ2-5|TRBD2
CASLAGGPPQETQYF
TGTGCCAGCCTAGCGGGGGGGCCTCCCCAAGAGACCCAGTACTTC
>TRBV30|many|TRBJ2-7|NA
CAWSRGREQYF
TGTGCCTGGAGCAGGGGAAGGGAGCAGTACTTC
>TRBV20-1|NA|TRBJ1-1|NA
CSAPLSNTEAFF
TGCAGTGCCCCCCTCTCGAACACTGAAGCTTTCTTT
>TRBV12-3/TRBV12-4|many|TRBJ1-2|TRBD1
CASSVGTGGISYTF
TGTGCCAGCAGCGTAGGGACAGGGGGCATAAGCTACACCTTC
>TRBV12-3/TRBV12-4|many|TRBJ1-3|NA
CASSALPAGNTIYF
TGTGCCAGCAGCGCTCTCCCGGCTGGAAACACCATATATTTT
>TRBV3-1|few|TRBJ2-2|TRBD2
CASSQRLAGTGELFF
TGTGCCAGCAGCCAAAGGCTAGCGGGGACCGGGGAGCTGTTTTTT
>TRBV10-3|few|TRBJ2-3|NA
CAIQPSGSAADTQYF
TGTGCCATACAACCCTCAGGGAGTGCTGCCGATACGCAGTATTTT
>TRBV7-2|many|TRBJ2-5|NA
CASSLRGSGGETKYF
TGTGCCAGCAGCTTAAGAGGCTCTGGAGGGGAGACCAAGTACTTC
>TRBV18|once|TRBJ1-6|NA
CASSPPGHRNSPLHF
TGTGCCAGCTCACCACCTGGGCACAGGAATTCACCCCTCCACTTT
>TRBV2|many|TRBJ2-1|NA
CASSEMGGYEQFF
TGTGCCAGCAGTGAAATGGGAGGTTACGAGCAGTTCTTC
>TRBV19|few|TRBJ1-5|NA
CASSFRRDLRQPQHF
TGTGCCAGTAGTTTCAGACGGGATTTACGTCAGCCCCAGCATTTT
>TRBV7-9|many|TRBJ2-5|TRBD2
CASSLSGGALETQYF
TGTGCCAGCAGCCTCAGCGGGGGGGCCTTGGAGACCCAGTACTTC
>TRBV20-1|many|TRBJ2-3|NA
CSLKRDTQYF
TGCAGTCTCAAAAGGGATACGCAGTATTTT
>TRBV6-4|NA|TRBJ1-2|NA
CASSYAQTANYGYTF
TGTGCCAGCAGTTATGCACAGACCGCTAACTATGGCTACACCTTC
>TRBV6-1|many|TRBJ2-5|NA
CASRPTGVGVTTQYF
TGTGCCAGCAGACCGACAGGTGTTGGGGTGACGACCCAGTACTTC
>TRBV14|few|TRBJ2-7|NA
CASSQDTGNTYEQYF
TGTGCCAGCAGCCAGGATACAGGAAACACCTACGAGCAGTACTTC
>TRBV7-2|many|TRBJ2-5|TRBD1
CASSFLQDRQETQYF
TGTGCCAGCAGCTTCCTACAGGACAGGCAAGAGACCCAGTACTTC
>TRBV12-3/TRBV12-4|many|TRBJ1-1|NA
CASRTTTDEAFF
TGTGCCAGCAGGACAACGACAGATGAAGCTTTCTTT
>TRBV14|NA|TRBJ2-7|TRBD2
CASSQSSSGYEQYF
TGTGCCAGCAGCCAATCGTCTAGCGGCTACGAGCAGTACTTC
>TRBV5-1|NA|TRBJ1-1|NA
CASSLTEGDTEAFF
TGCGCCAGCAGCTTGACTGAGGGAGATACTGAAGCTTTCTTT
>TRBV4-1|NA|TRBJ1-2|NA
CASSQLAYNYGYTF
TGCGCCAGCAGCCAATTGGCATATAACTATGGCTACACCTTC
>TRBV10-3|few|TRBJ2-3|NA
CAITATHTDTQYF
TGTGCCATCACAGCTACCCACACAGATACGCAGTATTTT